The 21 T cell receptor beta chains presented below share a single source sample, sequenced in a study of cytomegalovirus exposure and HLA in healthy donors. With 60 Vbeta and 13 Jbeta primers, the PCR was carried out. The repertoire was sequenced with immunoSEQ multiplex PCR; TCRdb's copy has only in-frame clones and lacks some. This table has about 110,000 clones, about 76% appearing once. The sequencing input was PBMCs. These receptors originate from a man aged 40-49 years in good health and CMV-seronegative.

V gene TRBV30 combines with J gene TRBJ1-6, with TRBD1 as a possible D gene (5 bases). Trimming shortened V by 1 base and J by 7 bases, and 11 bases separated the two germline ends. Germline lookup yields CDR1 GTSNPN and CDR2 SVGIG (reference sequence). The CDR3 totals 14 residues. CDR3 region: CAWSAGRDNSPLHF. For the CDR3, the DNA is TGTGCCTGGAGTGCCGGGAGGGACAATTCACCCCTCCACTTT.

V gene TRBV5-1 combines with J gene TRBJ2-3, with D possibly being TRBD1 (6 bases). Germline assignment: CDR1 SGHRS and CDR2 YFSETQ. The CDR3 is 15 amino acids. V gave up 0 bases and J gave up 2 bases, with 10 bases separating them. The DNA of the CDR3 is TGCGCCAGCAGCTTGGGCCAGGGGTTCACAGATACGCAGTATTTT. This translates into CASSLGQGFTDTQYF.

The chain recombines TRBV19 with TRBJ2-3, with 7 bases lining up with TRBD2. Trimming removed 4 bases from V and 3 bases from J; junction bases left unmatched: 1. The CDR3 sequence is 13 residues long. Germline values: CDR1 LNHDA, CDR2 SQIVND (reference sequence). This CDR3 is CASSTGRTDTQYF. CDR3 coding DNA: TGTGCCAGTAGTACCGGGAGGACAGATACGCAGTATTTT.

This chain links TRBV28 with TRBJ2-7; a possible D gene is TRBD1 (5 bases). The V gene lost 3 bases and the J gene lost 2 bases, with 8 bases spanning the gap. CDR3 length: 13 amino acids. CDR1 and CDR2 (germline): MDHEN, SYDVKM. The CDR3 is CASSFTGTYEQYF. The CDR3 bases are TGTGCCAGCAGTTTCACAGGTACCTACGAGCAGTACTTC.

Only a few counts were recorded for this clone. J is TRBJ1-1 and V is TRBV6-1; no definite D call. This CDR3 spans 13 amino acids. Germline CDR1 and CDR2: MNHNS and SASEGT. V lost 1 base to trimming and J lost 1 base, with 4 bases between them. The chain's CDR3 is CASSEGRNTEAFF. CDR3 nucleotide sequence: TGTGCCAGCAGTGAAGGTAGGAACACTGAAGCTTTCTTT.

The chain joins TRBV6-5 to TRBJ1-1; no firm D call. The V gene's germline CDR1 is MNHEY and CDR2 SVGAGI. CDR3 length: 14 amino acids. Deletions cut 5 bases from V and 0 bases from J, with 10 bases between. The CDR3 region is CASSNSGMNTEAFF. The CDR3 region has the DNA TGTGCCAGCAGTAACAGCGGGATGAACACTGAAGCTTTCTTT.

The table lists this clone with a few counts. V gene TRBV6-5 combines with J gene TRBJ1-3; 8 positions agree with TRBD1. The trim removed 10 bases at V and 2 bases at J, leaving 10 bases unmatched. The CDR3 has 15 residues. CDR1 and CDR2 from the germline V gene are MNHEY and SVGAGI. DNA for the CDR3: TGTGCCACCACCGAATCGACAGGGGCTGGAAACACCATATATTTT. Residues: CATTESTGAGNTIYF.

This clone was counted a single time. The chain combines TRBV19 with TRBJ1-5; TRBD1 matches at 7 bases. Germline CDR1 is LNHDA and CDR2 is SQIVND (reference sequence). The CDR3 length is 14 residues. With V trimmed by 6 bases and J by 0 bases, 2 bases remained unmatched. CDR3 DNA sequence: TGTGCCAGTAGAACAGGGGATAGCAATCAGCCCCAGCATTTT. This encodes CASRTGDSNQPQHF. Supplemented by reference TRBV19 and TRBJ1-5, the full variable domain reads DGGITQSPKYLFRKEGQNVTLSCEQNLNHDAMYWYRQDPGQGLRLIYYSQIVNDFQKGDIAEGYSVSREKKESFPLTVTSAQKNPTAFYLCASRTGDSNQPQHFGDGTRLSIL.

This sequence joins TRBV5-1 and TRBJ1-1; D remains unclear. Looked up from germline, CDR1 is SGHRS and CDR2 is YFSETQ. The CDR3 sequence is 13 residues long. Trimming left V 0 bases short and J 6 bases short, with 9 bases between. CDR3: CASSLETYAEAFF. CDR3 in DNA: TGCGCCAGCAGCTTGGAGACATACGCTGAAGCTTTCTTT. Together with reference TRBV5-1 and TRBJ1-1, the CDR3 gives the full variable domain: KAGVTQTPRYLIKTRGQQVTLSCSPISGHRSVSWYQQTPGQGLQFLFEYFSETQRNKGNFPGRFSGRQFSNSRSEMNVSTLELGDSALYLCASSLETYAEAFFGQGTRLTVV.

The V call is TRBV4-1, the J call TRBJ1-5; maybe TRBD1 (5 bases). The germline gives CDR1 MGHRA, CDR2 YSYEKL. The CDR3 has 17 amino acids. V was clipped by 1 base and J by 4 bases, with 17 bases between them. This CDR3 reads CASSQGDGSYGNQPQHF. Here the CDR3 DNA reads TGCGCCAGCAGCCAAGGGGACGGGAGTTATGGAAATCAGCCCCAGCATTTT.

This rearrangement joins TRBV28 to TRBJ1-5, with a tentative D call TRBD1 (5 bases). The CDR3 covers 15 residues. CDR1 is MDHEN, CDR2 SYDVKM, per germline. Deletions cut 6 bases from V and 0 bases from J, with 12 bases between. The CDR3 region is CASRITRASNQPQHF. In nucleotides, the CDR3 is TGTGCCAGCAGGATAACCAGGGCTAGCAATCAGCCCCAGCATTTT.

V and J are TRBV11-3 and TRBJ2-3; D is possibly TRBD2 (5 bases). CDR3 length: 14 amino acids. CDR1 SGHNT and CDR2 YENEEA come from the germline V gene. V was trimmed by 0 bases and J by 3 bases, leaving 7 bases between them. The CDR3 region is CASSLEAGTDTQYF. The CDR3 DNA reads TGTGCCAGCAGCTTAGAGGCGGGTACAGATACGCAGTATTTT.

The chain's CDR3 is CASSLARTGSTDTQYF. The CDR3 DNA is TGTGCCAGCAGCTTAGCTAGGACAGGGAGCACAGATACGCAGTATTTT. The chain has TRBV7-8 and TRBJ2-3; 8 bases are a match to TRBD1. The germline gives CDR1 SGHVS, CDR2 FQNEAQ. The CDR3 is 16 amino acids. V lost 0 bases to trimming and J lost 0 bases; unmatched junction nucleotides: 2.

This chain links TRBV29-1 with TRBJ2-7, with a possible D match to TRBD1 (6 bases). This CDR3 is 11 amino acids long. Trimming cost V 3 bases and J 5 bases, with 8 bases left between them. The germline V gene has CDR1 SQVTM and CDR2 ANQGSEA. As DNA, the CDR3 is TGCAGCGTTGATGGGGGCCACGAGCAGTACTTC. Protein: CSVDGGHEQYF.

The chain couples TRBV19 to TRBJ1-5; 9 bases align to TRBD1. This CDR3 is 16 amino acids long. Germline values: CDR1 LNHDA, CDR2 SQIVND (reference sequence). With 2 bases clipped from V and 6 bases from J, the junction kept 8 bases outside the gene matches. DNA of the CDR3: TGTGCCAGTAGTATACTTCCGGGACAGGGAGGTCAGCCCCAGCATTTT. It yields the protein CASSILPGQGGQPQHF.

This chain uses TRBV15 with TRBJ1-1, with D hard to call. Germline lookup yields CDR1 LNHNV and CDR2 YYDKDF (reference sequence). V dropped 3 bases and J dropped 3 bases, with 11 bases sitting between them. The length of the CDR3 is 14 residues. The CDR3 loop is CATSRRKGDTEAFF. The DNA of the CDR3 is TGTGCCACCAGCAGGAGGAAGGGAGACACTGAAGCTTTCTTT. Full variable domain (remainder filled in from reference TRBV15 and TRBJ1-1): DAMVIQNPRYQVTQFGKPVTLSCSQTLNHNVMYWYQQKSSQAPKLLFHYYDKDFNNEADTPDNFQSRRPNTSFCFLDIRSPGLGDTAMYLCATSRRKGDTEAFFGQGTRLTVV.

The chain links TRBV7-8 to TRBJ1-2; 10 bases match TRBD1. The V segment lost 5 bases and the J segment 5 bases; nucleotides outside the gene matches: 8. Germline V gene lookup returns CDR1 SGHVS and CDR2 FQNEAQ. The CDR3 has 15 residues. CDR3 residues: CASSQTGGAMYGYTF. In DNA, the CDR3 is TGTGCCAGCAGCCAGACAGGGGGCGCGATGTATGGCTACACCTTC.

V usage is TRBV19 and J usage is TRBJ2-7; a weak D match, TRBD2 (7 bases). Germline assignment: CDR1 LNHDA and CDR2 SQIVND (reference sequence). Trimming cost V 6 bases and J 4 bases, with 19 bases left between them. The CDR3 spans 15 residues. The CDR3 region has the DNA TGTGCCAGTAGCTCGGGGGGCCCTGTACCTTACGAGCAGTACTTC. Its translation: CASSSGGPVPYEQYF.

This clone turned up a few times. The chain is built from TRBV19 and TRBJ2-7; possible D gene TRBD1, 7 bases. Germline CDR1 and CDR2: LNHDA and SQIVND (reference sequence). CDR3 length equals 15 residues. In nucleotides, the CDR3 is TGTGACCCAAATTCCAGGGGGGAAAATACCTACGAGCAGTACTTC. Its protein is CDPNSRGENTYEQYF.

The chain links TRBV12-2 to TRBJ2-3; TRBD2 was called by the table and not checked on the DNA. TRBV12-2 is annotated as a pseudogene. The CDR3 loop spans 19 amino acids. The CDR3 loop reads CASRLALVYTSGGTDTQYF. The CDR3 DNA follows: TGTGCAAGTCGCTTAGCGCTAGTTTACACTAGCGGGGGAACAGATACGCAGTATTTT.

This chain uses TRBV9 with TRBJ2-3, with D maybe TRBD2 (5 bases). Trimming removed 1 base at V and 2 bases at J, with 8 bases between. This CDR3 comprises 14 residues. Per the germline V gene, CDR1 is SGDLS and CDR2 is YYNGEE. CDR3 region: CASSVSGSTDTQYF. The CDR3 DNA is TGTGCCAGCAGCGTATCGGGGTCCACAGATACGCAGTATTTT. The variable domain in full, completed from reference TRBV9 and TRBJ2-3, reads DSGVTQTPKHLITATGQRVTLRCSPRSGDLSVYWYQQSLDQGLQFLIQYYNGEERAKGNILERFSAQQFPDLHSELNLSSLELGDSALYFCASSVSGSTDTQYFGPGTRLTVL.